The 31 T cell receptor beta chains presented below share a single source sample, sequenced in a study of response to subunit inactivated influenza vaccine. TCRdb called the RT-PCR reads again in MiXCR, with one record for every CDR3 protein. The repertoire consists of under 950,000 distinct CDR3 sequences, with less than 25% occurring once and the leading ten covering about 10%. The material was PBMCs from blood, obtained more than 4 days after vaccination. These receptors came from a man aged 45-60 years who received an inactivated influenza vaccine.

This clonotype was recorded a few times. The chain recombines TRBV7-2 with TRBJ2-3, with D possibly being TRBD1 or TRBD2 (5 bases each). The germline CDR1 and CDR2 sequences are SGHTA and FQGNSA. V was clipped by 2 bases and J by 5 bases, with 14 bases between them. CDR3 length: 15 residues. The CDR3 DNA follows: TGTGCCAGCAGCTTACACGGGACCGTAGGAGATACGCAGTATTTT. This translates into CASSLHGTVGDTQYF.

The rearrangement links TRBV6-5 to TRBJ2-3; the D is unclear. The CDR3 spans 17 residues. Germline lookup yields CDR1 MNHEY and CDR2 SVGAGI. Trimming took off 3 bases at V and 0 bases at J, with 16 bases between the two ends. CDR3 coding DNA: TGTGCCAGCAGTTATTTCCCGTTCCCGACAAGCACAGATACGCAGTATTTT. Its translation is CASSYFPFPTSTDTQYF.

The sample holds a few counts of this clonotype. This chain's CDR3 is CASSLEDSSFYEQYF. For the CDR3, the DNA is TGTGCCAGCAGCTTGGAGGACAGTTCATTTTACGAGCAGTACTTC. The J gene is TRBJ2-7, the V gene TRBV5-6, with a weak D call TRBD1 (6 bases). CDR3 length: 15 residues. The V and J ends lost 0 bases and 4 bases respectively, with 14 bases between them. Per the germline V gene, CDR1 is SGHDT and CDR2 is YYEEEE.

This rearrangement joins TRBV5-1 to TRBJ2-1; 8 nucleotides align to TRBD2. The CDR3 spans 15 residues. Per germline, CDR1 SGHRS and CDR2 YFSETQ. V lost 3 bases, J lost 3 bases, and 5 bases stayed unmatched. For the CDR3, the DNA is TGCGCCAGCAGCTCGGGGGGGCGCGACTACAATGAGCAGTTCTTC. This sequence encodes CASSSGGRDYNEQFF.

This chain joins TRBV20-1 and TRBJ2-7, with 8 nucleotides matching TRBD2. The germline gives CDR1 DFQATT, CDR2 SNEGSKA (reference sequence). Trimming took 1 base from V and 4 from J; bases not matched to a gene: 9. The CDR3 runs to 15 residues. DNA for the CDR3: TGCAGTGCTAGAGTGGCGGGGGGCACGGTATACGAGCAGTACTTC. Protein: CSARVAGGTVYEQYF.

The gene calls are TRBV20-1 and TRBJ2-5, with D perhaps matching TRBD2 (6 bases). V dropped 2 bases and J dropped 2 bases, with 12 bases sitting between them. Germline CDR1 reads DFQATT; CDR2 reads SNEGSKA (reference sequence). The CDR3 extends over 14 amino acids. CDR3 bases: TGCAGTGCTAGACCCCCGGGACTGCAAGAGACCCAGTACTTC. Residues: CSARPPGLQETQYF.

The rearrangement uses TRBV4-2 and TRBJ1-1, with D perhaps TRBD1 (6 bases). The CDR3 runs to 17 residues. Trimming shortened V by 0 bases and J by 5 bases, and 19 bases separated the two germline ends. Germline CDR1 LGHNA, CDR2 YNFKEQ. CDR3 DNA: TGTGCCAGCAGCCAAGACTTGTATAACAGGGTCGGTACTGAAGCTTTCTTT. This sequence encodes CASSQDLYNRVGTEAFF.

This clonotype turned up a few times. V is TRBV12-3 or TRBV12-4 and J is TRBJ1-5, with D unclear. This CDR3 is built from 14 residues. The V gene lost 6 bases and the J gene lost 5 bases, with 14 bases spanning the gap. The CDR3 coding sequence is TGTGCCAGCAGCCCCGGCGCATTCTATCAGCCCCAGCATTTT. Encoded protein: CASSPGAFYQPQHF.

V usage is TRBV10-3 and J usage is TRBJ2-5; the D gene is possibly TRBD2 (6 bases). Germline V gene data show CDR1 as ENHRY and CDR2 as SYGVKD. CDR3 length equals 12 residues. V lost 6 bases and J lost 1, with 6 bases in between. The CDR3 protein is CAIRTSQETQYF. The CDR3 DNA reads TGTGCCATCAGGACTAGCCAAGAGACCCAGTACTTC.

This clonotype was counted between two and nine times. The chain is built from TRBV5-6 and TRBJ1-1, with D unclear. The CDR3 loop spans 11 amino acids. Deletions cut 0 bases from V and 7 bases from J, with 4 bases between. Germline values: CDR1 SGHDT, CDR2 YYEEEE. CDR3 region: CASSLGNEAFF. DNA of the CDR3: TGTGCCAGCAGCTTGGGCAATGAAGCTTTCTTT. Using reference TRBV5-6 and TRBJ1-1 for the parts outside the CDR3, the full variable domain is DAGVTQSPTHLIKTRGQQVTLRCSPKSGHDTVSWYQQALGQGPQFIFQYYEEEERQRGNFPDRFSGHQFPNYSSELNVNALLLGDSALYLCASSLGNEAFFGQGTRLTVV.

This sequence joins TRBV9 and TRBJ2-1; 11 bases fit TRBD2. The germline V gene encodes CDR1 SGDLS and CDR2 YYNGEE. The CDR3 spans 17 residues. The V gene end was trimmed by 3 bases and the J gene end by 0 bases; junction bases not matched to a gene: 5. CDR3 DNA: TGTGCCAGCAGCGATGCCACTAGCGGGAGCTCCTACAATGAGCAGTTCTTC. Its protein is CASSDATSGSSYNEQFF. The variable domain in full, completed from reference TRBV9 and TRBJ2-1, reads DSGVTQTPKHLITATGQRVTLRCSPRSGDLSVYWYQQSLDQGLQFLIQYYNGEERAKGNILERFSAQQFPDLHSELNLSSLELGDSALYFCASSDATSGSSYNEQFFGPGTRLTVL.

For the CDR3, the DNA is TGCAGCGTTGCGGCGAGACAGGGGGCCTACGAGCAGTACTTC. Translating it yields CSVAARQGAYEQYF. This rearrangement joins TRBV29-1 to TRBJ2-7; 9 bases agree with TRBD1. Trimming took 4 bases from V and 2 from J; bases not matched to a gene: 6. CDR3 size: 14 residues. Germline CDR1 reads SQVTM; CDR2 reads ANQGSEA.

In the case of this clonotype: Compared with germline, one end of the junction differs, possibly owing to a read error. This chain links TRBV6-2 or TRBV6-3 with TRBJ2-5; a possible D gene is TRBD1 (6 bases). The germline V gene has CDR1 MNHEY and CDR2 SVGEGT. The length of the CDR3 is 13 residues. CDR3 loop: CASSRYDTGSVLF. Written as DNA, the CDR3 is TGTGCCAGCAGCCGTTACGATACAGGGTCGGTACTCTTC.

The chain joins TRBV27 to TRBJ2-7; the D gene could be TRBD1 or TRBD2 (7 bases each). The CDR3 runs 14 residues. Germline CDR1 reads MNHEY; CDR2 reads SMNVEV (reference sequence). V was trimmed by 5 bases and J by 6 bases, leaving 17 bases between them. Here the CDR3 reads CASSPTIRGGEQYF. CDR3 DNA sequence: TGTGCCAGCAGTCCAACCATCAGGGGGGGCGAGCAGTACTTC.

This clonotype showed up just a few times. The V gene is TRBV15, the J gene TRBJ2-7; weak D call: TRBD2 (5 bases). Trimming removed 1 base from V and 5 bases from J, with 12 bases in between. CDR3 size: 14 residues. CDR1 is LNHNV and CDR2 is YYDKDF in the germline V gene (reference sequence). CDR3: CATSRVRGSDEQYF. DNA of the CDR3: TGTGCCACCAGCAGAGTCCGGGGTTCGGACGAGCAGTACTTC.

The chain joins TRBV12-3 or TRBV12-4 to TRBJ2-5, with TRBD2 identical over 10 bases. Trimming cost V 6 bases and J 5 bases; bases outside gene matches: 12. CDR3 length: 16 residues. This chain's CDR3 is CASSPASGRGRETQYF. DNA of the CDR3: TGTGCCAGCAGCCCGGCTAGCGGGAGAGGGCGGGAGACCCAGTACTTC.

This clonotype has a count of ten or more. This chain joins TRBV29-1 and TRBJ2-7; D is ambiguous. Germline V lookup: CDR1 SQVTM, CDR2 ANQGSEA. The CDR3 spans 14 residues. V lost 4 bases and J lost 2, with 15 bases in between. The CDR3: CSVVLVGNPYEQYF. CDR3 DNA sequence: TGCAGCGTTGTCCTGGTAGGGAACCCCTACGAGCAGTACTTC.

The V gene is TRBV5-5, the J gene TRBJ1-1, with TRBD1 matching 9 bases. Germline V gene lookup returns CDR1 SGHKS and CDR2 YYEKEE (reference sequence). The CDR3 totals 18 residues. V gave up 2 bases and J gave up 0 bases; unmatched junction bases: 11. The CDR3 reads CASSFRLPGQGLNTEAFF. CDR3 nucleotides: TGTGCCAGCAGCTTCCGATTACCGGGACAGGGCCTGAACACTGAAGCTTTCTTT.

V is TRBV20-1 and J is TRBJ2-7, with 13 nucleotides matching TRBD2. The CDR3 runs to 15 residues. The V and J ends lost 6 bases and 5 bases, in that order; junction bases with no gene match: 10. Germline V lookup: CDR1 DFQATT, CDR2 SNEGSKA (reference sequence). CDR3 in DNA: TGCAGTGCGCCCCGACTAGCGGGAGGTATCCACGAGCAGTACTTC. Protein sequence: CSAPRLAGGIHEQYF.

This clonotype was recorded a few times. This sequence joins TRBV12-3 or TRBV12-4 and TRBJ1-5, with TRBD1 matching over 11 bases. The trim removed 2 bases at V and 7 bases at J, leaving 7 bases unmatched. CDR3 length equals 16 residues. CDR3 in DNA: TGTGCCAGCAGTTTAAGGACAGGGGGCGCGAGGCAGCCCCAGCATTTT. Translating gives CASSLRTGGARQPQHF.

The genes are TRBV12-3 or TRBV12-4 and TRBJ1-5; maybe TRBD1 (6 bases). The CDR3 loop spans 16 amino acids. With 5 bases removed from V and 7 bases from J, the gap between germline ends came to 21 bases. CDR3 in DNA: TGTGCCAGCAGTAGGACCACAGGGTTGGGGCGGCAGCCCCAGCATTTT. Protein product: CASSRTTGLGRQPQHF.

Of note for this clonotype: The germline gene is not matched at one end of the junction; a read error may be the cause. The chain uses TRBV7-9 and TRBJ2-1; possibly TRBD2 for D (7 bases). This CDR3 region has 13 residues. The V gene's germline CDR1 is SEHNR and CDR2 FQNEAQ (reference sequence). The CDR3 protein is CASSLEGGTGTTF. The CDR3 region has the DNA TGTGCCAGCAGCTTAGAGGGGGGGACTGGGACGACCTTC. Together with reference TRBV7-9 and TRBJ2-1, the CDR3 gives the full variable domain: DTGVSQNPRHKITKRGQNVTFRCDPISEHNRLYWYRQTLGQGPEFLTYFQNEAQLEKSRLLSDRFSAERPKGSFSTLEIQRTEQGDSAMYLCASSLEGGTGTTFGPGTRLTVL.

The chain joins TRBV15 to TRBJ2-7, with 10 bases lining up with TRBD1. The germline V gene encodes CDR1 LNHNV and CDR2 YYDKDF (reference sequence). CDR3 length: 12 amino acids. The ends lost 5 bases at V and 5 bases at J; junction bases unmatched: 0. CDR3 in amino acids: CATSGTGDEQYF. In DNA form, the CDR3 reads TGTGCCACCAGCGGGACAGGGGACGAGCAGTACTTC.

This CDR3 is CASSVSGVDTGELFF. The CDR3 nucleotides read TGTGCCAGCAGCGTTTCGGGAGTGGACACCGGGGAGCTGTTTTTT. This sequence joins TRBV9 and TRBJ2-2; D possibly corresponds to TRBD2 (6 bases). CDR3 length: 15 residues. Trimming left V 2 bases short and J 3 bases short, with 11 bases between. Germline CDR1 and CDR2: SGDLS and YYNGEE.

The chain is built from TRBV7-9 and TRBJ2-1; TRBD1 aligns across 8 bases. The germline V gene has CDR1 SEHNR and CDR2 FQNEAQ (reference sequence). There are 15 residues in the CDR3. Losses at the gene ends were 5 bases for V and 5 bases for J; bases not matched to a gene: 8. The CDR3 nucleotides are TGTGCCAGCAGCGACGCATTACAGGGGGACAATGAGCAGTTCTTC. Its translation: CASSDALQGDNEQFF.

Concerning this clonotype: The junction does not match germline at one end; this may be a read error. The chain employs TRBV7-9 and TRBJ2-3; no definite D call. Germline assignment: CDR1 SEHNR and CDR2 FQNEAQ (reference sequence). The CDR3 totals 13 residues. The CDR3 DNA reads as TGTGCCAGCAGCTTAGTTTTCGTAGATGCGCAGTATTTT. Protein product: CASSLVFVDAQYF.

This clonotype was seen many times. The rearrangement uses TRBV18 and TRBJ2-1; the D is unclear. The CDR3 is made up of 11 amino acids. Germline assignment: CDR1 KGHSH and CDR2 LQKENI. The germline V and J ends were trimmed by 3 bases and 8 bases, with 5 bases remaining between them. The CDR3 is CASSPGHEQFF. The CDR3, as DNA: TGTGCCAGCTCACCGGGCCATGAGCAGTTCTTC. The full variable domain, with the rest looked up from reference TRBV18 and TRBJ2-1, is NAGVMQNPRHLVRRRGQEARLRCSPMKGHSHVYWYRQLPEEGLKFMVYLQKENIIDESGMPKERFSAEFPKEGPSILRIQQVVRGDSAAYFCASSPGHEQFFGPGTRLTVL.

In DNA, the CDR3 is TGCAGTGCTAGAGGGGGACTAGTCTACGAGCAGTACTTC. Protein: CSARGGLVYEQYF. The chain recombines TRBV20-1 with TRBJ2-7; 8 nucleotides agree with TRBD2. Germline V gene sequence: CDR1 DFQATT, CDR2 SNEGSKA (reference sequence). Trimming removed 1 base from V and 3 bases from J; junction bases left unmatched: 2. This CDR3 is built from 13 residues.

The chain is built from TRBV18 and TRBJ2-7; tentatively, D is TRBD2 (5 bases). Germline-derived CDR1 and CDR2 are KGHSH and LQKENI. CDR3 length equals 15 residues. Between the trimmed V and J ends, which lost 0 bases and 1 base, there was a span of 10 bases. The CDR3 coding sequence is TGTGCCAGCTCACCACCGTCTAGCTCTTCCTACGAGCAGTACTTC. Translated: CASSPPSSSSYEQYF.

The chain has TRBV24-1 and TRBJ2-5; D call uncertain. Trimming cost V 2 bases and J 4 bases, with 4 bases left between them. The germline V gene encodes CDR1 KGHDR and CDR2 SFDVKD. CDR3 length equals 12 residues. The CDR3 sequence is CATSDSRETQYF. CDR3 sequence (DNA): TGTGCCACCAGTGATTCGCGAGAGACCCAGTACTTC.

The chain carries TRBV20-1 and TRBJ1-2; a weak D match, TRBD1 (6 bases). The germline V gene encodes CDR1 DFQATT and CDR2 SNEGSKA (reference sequence). V was pared by 2 bases and J by 7 bases, with 14 bases between. The CDR3 runs to 13 residues. The CDR3 sequence: CSARYRGAGGYTF. CDR3 DNA: TGCAGTGCTAGATATCGGGGGGCGGGTGGCTACACCTTC.